This TCR beta chain emerged from a study of Ad26.COV2.S vaccination and SARS-CoV-2 variants. Across the study: This donor came from the COV1001 trial of Ad26.COV2.S.

In germline, CDR1 is SGDLS, CDR2 YYNGEE. CDR3 length equals 15 residues. Trimming cost V 4 bases and J 4 bases; bases outside gene matches: 8. Indicated treatment: roughly 20 received Ad26.COV2.S at low or high dose, single or two shots; five or six received placebo; per-sample allocation not given. Specimen acquisition occurred on day 63 following the initial vaccine or placebo injection. Assay used: immunoSEQ multiplex PCR; TCRdb lists only in-frame clones, some missing. This repertoire shows about 350,000 clones, approximately 90% found once; its top ten account for 6.4%. Note on this clone: The antigen is not known.

General observations from the study: Placebo recipients trailed vaccine recipients in spike-specific TCR breadth. Breadth and depth estimates from TCRs may understate total T cell responses. Reported findings describe substantial breadth in spike-specific CD8+ and CD4+ T cell responses following vaccination.

The source material was peripheral blood, sampled in a trial of Ad26.COV2.S vaccine versus placebo. J is TRBJ2-3 and V is TRBV9, with TRBD1 matching over 8 bases. The TCR sequence derives from a person between 18 and 65 years old who received the Ad26.COV2.S COVID-19 vaccine or a placebo. The CDR3 DNA is TGTGCCAGCAGCTCCCCACAGGGGGAGGCAGATACGCAGTATTTT. Residues: CASSSPQGEADTQYF.